This T cell receptor (beta chain) was documented in a study of beta chain features in type 1 diabetes. Findings and caveats of the study: Researchers report that Type 1 diabetes patients had moderately but significantly shorter TCRB CDR3s across all four CD4+ subsets.

Sorting produced populations that all topped 95% purity. Expressed TCRB transcripts were sequenced, since all the RNA that had been isolated was reverse transcribed. Sequenced by immunoSEQ multiplex PCR; TCRdb stores in-frame clones only, minus some. The table includes almost 350,000 clones, approximately 9.7% detected once. Germline V gene sequence: CDR1 MNHEY, CDR2 SMNVEV (reference sequence). Deletions cut 4 bases from V and 6 bases from J, with 17 bases between. The CDR3 has 15 amino acids. In regard to this clone: Its antigen is unidentified.

Sequenced material: central memory CD4+ T cells from blood. This TCR was recovered from a man younger than 45 with type 1 diabetes. The rearrangement links TRBV27 to TRBJ2-3; D is ambiguous. In DNA, the CDR3 is TGTGCCAGCAGTTCGAATGTTGTGACTCTCGATACGCAGTATTTT. It yields the protein CASSSNVVTLDTQYF.